The rows below give T cell receptor beta chains drawn from one sample of a study of regulatory T cells in long-lasting Graves disease. TCRdb reprocessed the multiplex PCR reads with MiXCR, giving one entry per CDR3 protein. The table records roughly 220,000 distinct CDR3 sequences, 15% to 20% of them present only once. The material was peripheral blood mononuclear cells (PBMCs), obtained at new diagnosis, from a patient treated with antithyroid drugs. All receptors derive from a female donor with Graves disease. The CDR3 runs from the conserved cysteine through the conserved F or W. Fields, in order: clone size, J gene, D gene, V gene, CDR3 protein, CDR3 DNA. A D gene is named only where the DNA matches it firmly. Clone size, where shown, is once, few, many, or a class for clones that have expanded.

clone size: few
J gene: TRBJ2-7
D gene: TRBD1
V gene: TRBV20-1
CDR3 protein: CSARIPGQGWEQYF
CDR3 DNA: TGCAGTGCTCGCATACCGGGACAGGGGTGGGAGCAGTACTTC

clone size: -
J gene: TRBJ2-7
D gene: -
V gene: TRBV6-2/TRBV6-3
CDR3 protein: CASSTKQTESYYVREQYF
CDR3 DNA: TGTGCCAGCAGCACCAAACAAACAGAATCCTACTACGTTCGTGAGCAGTACTTC

clone size: many
J gene: TRBJ2-5
D gene: -
V gene: TRBV28
CDR3 protein: CASNSGNQETQYF
CDR3 DNA: TGTGCCAGCAACTCGGGTAACCAAGAGACCCAGTACTTC

clone size: many
J gene: TRBJ1-3
D gene: -
V gene: TRBV7-2
CDR3 protein: CASSLASRVGNTIYF
CDR3 DNA: TGTGCCAGCAGCTTAGCCAGCAGGGTTGGAAACACCATATATTTT

clone size: -
J gene: TRBJ1-2
D gene: -
V gene: TRBV10-3
CDR3 protein: CAISEVGPKGYTF
CDR3 DNA: TGTGCCATCAGTGAGGTTGGCCCGAAAGGCTACACCTTC

clone size: many
J gene: TRBJ1-5
D gene: -
V gene: TRBV7-9
CDR3 protein: CASALFNQPQHF
CDR3 DNA: TGTGCCAGCGCGCTCTTCAATCAGCCCCAGCATTTT

clone size: few
J gene: TRBJ2-7
D gene: TRBD2
V gene: TRBV7-9
CDR3 protein: CATQSSGSSYEQYF
CDR3 DNA: TGTGCCACCCAGTCCAGCGGGAGTTCCTACGAGCAGTACTTC

clone size: many
J gene: TRBJ2-6
D gene: -
V gene: TRBV11-2
CDR3 protein: CASSPSSGANVLTF
CDR3 DNA: TGTGCCAGCAGCCCCTCTTCTGGGGCCAACGTCCTGACTTTC

clone size: few
J gene: TRBJ1-5
D gene: -
V gene: TRBV9
CDR3 protein: CASSPLGDGYQHF
CDR3 DNA: TGTGCCAGCAGCCCACTGGGGGACGGATACCAGCATTTT

clone size: many
J gene: TRBJ2-1
D gene: TRBD2
V gene: TRBV4-1
CDR3 protein: CASSQPLAGVENEQFF
CDR3 DNA: TGCGCCAGCAGCCAACCACTAGCGGGAGTTGAGAATGAGCAGTTCTTC

clone size: many
J gene: TRBJ1-5
D gene: TRBD1
V gene: TRBV24-1
CDR3 protein: CATSESPGQGNQPQHF
CDR3 DNA: TGTGCCACCAGTGAATCTCCCGGACAGGGAAATCAGCCCCAGCATTTT

clone size: many
J gene: TRBJ2-1
D gene: -
V gene: TRBV3-1
CDR3 protein: CASLPRDFEQFF
CDR3 DNA: TGTGCCAGCCTTCCCCGGGACTTTGAGCAGTTCTTC

clone size: many
J gene: TRBJ1-2
D gene: TRBD1
V gene: TRBV29-1
CDR3 protein: CSADRGVYGYTF
CDR3 DNA: TGCAGCGCCGACAGGGGGGTCTATGGCTACACCTTC

clone size: -
J gene: TRBJ2-7
D gene: TRBD2
V gene: TRBV6-2/TRBV6-3
CDR3 protein: CASSYSTGTSGRAGYEQYF
CDR3 DNA: TGTGCCAGCAGTTACTCGACCGGGACTAGCGGGAGGGCCGGGTACGAGCAGTACTTC

clone size: many
J gene: TRBJ2-1
D gene: TRBD2
V gene: TRBV11-2
CDR3 protein: CASSLDPGTSGRVF
CDR3 DNA: TGTGCCAGCAGCTTAGATCCGGGGACTAGCGGGAGGGTCTTC

clone size: many
J gene: TRBJ2-1
D gene: -
V gene: TRBV15
CDR3 protein: CATSNVGARASQFF
CDR3 DNA: TGTGCCACCAGCAATGTGGGGGCGCGGGCCTCTCAGTTCTTC

clone size: many
J gene: TRBJ1-1
D gene: -
V gene: TRBV6-1
CDR3 protein: CASRTGYTEAFF
CDR3 DNA: TGTGCCAGCAGAACAGGGTACACTGAAGCTTTCTTT

clone size: many
J gene: TRBJ2-3
D gene: -
V gene: TRBV4-1
CDR3 protein: CASSQAGDTDTQYF
CDR3 DNA: TGCGCCAGCAGCCAAGCGGGGGATACAGATACGCAGTATTTT

clone size: many
J gene: TRBJ1-2
D gene: -
V gene: TRBV19
CDR3 protein: CASNLVGGGYTF
CDR3 DNA: TGTGCCAGTAACCTAGTGGGAGGAGGCTACACCTTC

clone size: many
J gene: TRBJ2-1
D gene: -
V gene: TRBV2
CDR3 protein: CASSPGRAYNEQFF
CDR3 DNA: TGTGCCAGCAGTCCCGGCAGGGCATACAATGAGCAGTTCTTC

clone size: many
J gene: TRBJ2-4
D gene: TRBD2
V gene: TRBV28
CDR3 protein: CASSFGTSVGVTLFF
CDR3 DNA: TGTGCCAGCAGTTTTGGGACTAGCGTTGGGGTCACGTTGTTCTTC

clone size: -
J gene: TRBJ1-5
D gene: TRBD1
V gene: TRBV28
CDR3 protein: CASSLLGTGHQPQHF
CDR3 DNA: TGTGCCAGCAGTTTATTGGGGACAGGTCATCAGCCCCAGCATTTT

clone size: -
J gene: TRBJ2-3
D gene: TRBD2
V gene: TRBV2
CDR3 protein: CASIRRERGLSTDTQYF
CDR3 DNA: TGTGCCAGCATAAGGCGGGAGAGAGGGCTTAGCACAGATACGCAGTATTTT

clone size: few
J gene: TRBJ2-3
D gene: TRBD1
V gene: TRBV4-3
CDR3 protein: CASSPVEGGADTQYF
CDR3 DNA: TGCGCCAGCAGTCCCGTGGAAGGGGGCGCAGATACGCAGTATTTT

clone size: many
J gene: TRBJ2-3
D gene: -
V gene: TRBV2
CDR3 protein: CASTSPSDTQYF
CDR3 DNA: TGTGCCAGCACCAGCCCTTCGGATACGCAGTATTTT

clone size: -
J gene: TRBJ2-4
D gene: -
V gene: TRBV5-4
CDR3 protein: CASSPVTNLAKNIQYF
CDR3 DNA: TGTGCCAGCAGCCCAGTGACAAATCTAGCCAAAAACATTCAGTACTTC